This TCR beta chain is from a study of blood T cell repertoires in COVID-19. CDR1 is KGHSH, CDR2 LQKENI, per germline. The V and J ends lost 6 bases and 3 bases, in that order; junction bases with no gene match: 10. The CDR3 sequence is 15 residues long. Profiled with immunoSEQ multiplex PCR; TCRdb holds only in-frame clones, not every one. The profile shows about 150,000 clones, 87% of them singletons. This receptor was taken from a man aged 45-65 years who had recovered from COVID-19. V is TRBV18 and J is TRBJ1-2, with TRBD1 matching 7 bases. The material sequenced was peripheral blood. The CDR3 loop reads CASSPTGTKDYGYTF. Here the CDR3 DNA reads TGTGCCAGCTCTCCGACAGGGACGAAAGACTATGGCTACACCTTC.